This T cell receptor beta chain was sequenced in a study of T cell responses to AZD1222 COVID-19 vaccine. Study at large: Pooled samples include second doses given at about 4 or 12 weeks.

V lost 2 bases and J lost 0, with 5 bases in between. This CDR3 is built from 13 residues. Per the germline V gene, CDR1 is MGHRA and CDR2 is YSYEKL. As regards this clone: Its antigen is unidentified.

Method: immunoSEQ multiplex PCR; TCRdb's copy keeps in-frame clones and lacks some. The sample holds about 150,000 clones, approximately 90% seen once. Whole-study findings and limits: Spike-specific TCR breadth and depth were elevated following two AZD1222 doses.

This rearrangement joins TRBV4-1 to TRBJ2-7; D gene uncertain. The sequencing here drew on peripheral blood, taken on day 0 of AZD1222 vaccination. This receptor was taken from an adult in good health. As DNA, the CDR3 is TGCGCCAGCAGCCAAACCCCCTCCTACGAGCAGTACTTC. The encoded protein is CASSQTPSYEQYF.